The next 24 T cell receptor beta chains were all read from a single sample in a study of human T cells and chemical hapten exposure. Stated time point: patch test 1, 2 weeks after DPC sensitization. The treatment denotes: therapeutic diphenylcyclopropenone sensitization with weekly scalp DPC. TCRdb reanalysed the RACE reads using MiXCR and keeps one entry per CDR3 protein. The top ten clones hold 2.1% of a sample with some 91,000 distinct CDR3 sequences, 12% of them seen once. The sequencing here drew on whole blood, taken in connection with sensitization to the hapten diphenylcyclopropenone (DPC). The receptors were gathered from a middle-aged woman with alopecia areata. Some clones in this sample may be carry-over from other donors' samples.

This clonotype has just a few counts. J is TRBJ2-4 and V is TRBV7-8; possibly TRBD1 for D (5 bases). V was clipped by 5 bases and J by 3 bases, with 11 bases between them. The CDR3 runs to 14 residues. Germline lookup yields CDR1 SGHVS and CDR2 FQNEAQ. Written as DNA, the CDR3 is TGTGCCAGCAGCCCCAGGGTGGTCAAAAACATTCAGTACTTC. It encodes CASSPRVVKNIQYF. Supplemented by reference TRBV7-8 and TRBJ2-4, the full variable domain reads GAGVSQSPRYKVAKRGQDVALRCDPISGHVSLFWYQQALGQGPEFLTYFQNEAQLDKSGLPSDRFFAERPEGSVSTLKIQRTQQEDSAVYLCASSPRVVKNIQYFGAGTRLSVL.

The CDR3 region is CASSLSRRRNNEQFF. The CDR3 DNA is TGTGCCAGCAGTTTATCTCGGAGACGGAACAATGAGCAGTTCTTC. V and J are TRBV27 and TRBJ2-1; no definite D call. Deletions cut 0 bases from V and 5 bases from J, with 11 bases between. This CDR3 comprises 15 residues. CDR1 is MNHEY, CDR2 SMNVEV, per germline (reference sequence).

This clonotype turned up a few times. The chain uses TRBV15 and TRBJ1-1; possibly TRBD1 for D (5 bases). The CDR3 is 16 amino acids. The germline V and J ends were trimmed by 0 bases and 6 bases, with 17 bases remaining between them. Germline CDR1 is LNHNV and CDR2 is YYDKDF (reference sequence). This chain's CDR3 is CATSRDHRAGGAEAFF. The CDR3 DNA sequence: TGTGCCACCAGCAGAGATCATCGGGCGGGAGGGGCTGAAGCTTTCTTT.

The sample holds a few counts of this clonotype. The chain links TRBV24-1 to TRBJ2-2, with D possibly being TRBD1 (7 bases). CDR1 is KGHDR and CDR2 is SFDVKD in the germline V gene. The CDR3 runs to 15 residues. Trimming took off 5 bases at V and 6 bases at J, with 15 bases between the two ends. The CDR3 protein is CATSGQGGISGELFF. The CDR3 region has the DNA TGTGCCACCAGTGGGCAGGGGGGAATCTCCGGGGAGCTGTTTTTT.

V and J are TRBV20-1 and TRBJ2-1; 10 nucleotides line up with TRBD2. Per the germline V gene, CDR1 is DFQATT and CDR2 is SNEGSKA (reference sequence). V lost 5 bases and J lost 3; bases outside the gene matches: 7. The CDR3 has 15 amino acids. Written as DNA, the CDR3 is TGCAGTGCTCAAGCGGGAGGGTCATACTACAATGAGCAGTTCTTC. Protein product: CSAQAGGSYYNEQFF.

There are many counts of this clonotype. The V gene is TRBV27, the J gene TRBJ2-1; D possibly uses TRBD1 or TRBD2 (7 bases each). In germline, CDR1 is MNHEY, CDR2 SMNVEV (reference sequence). V was pared by 2 bases and J by 9 bases, with 14 bases between. The length of the CDR3 is 14 residues. The CDR3 region is CASSLRQGGSEQFF. The CDR3, as DNA: TGTGCCAGCAGTTTAAGACAGGGCGGGAGTGAGCAGTTCTTC.

This chain links TRBV20-1 with TRBJ1-5; D unresolved. The CDR3 contains 11 residues. In germline, CDR1 is DFQATT, CDR2 SNEGSKA (reference sequence). Trimming pared 3 bases from V and 5 bases from J, leaving 5 bases between. CDR3 region: CSASNYQPQHF. The CDR3 DNA follows: TGCAGTGCTAGTAACTATCAGCCCCAGCATTTT.

This clonotype was detected a few times. V and J are TRBV7-2 and TRBJ1-5; D perhaps matches TRBD1 (5 bases). Trimming took off 2 bases at V and 2 bases at J, with 7 bases between the two ends. CDR3 length equals 14 residues. Germline V CDR1 and CDR2: SGHTA, FQGNSA. The CDR3 protein is CASSLLGGNQPQHF. CDR3 nucleotide sequence: TGTGCCAGCAGCTTACTAGGGGGCAATCAGCCCCAGCATTTT.

This chain connects TRBV4-3 to TRBJ1-4, with D hard to call. V lost 0 bases and J lost 11, with 10 bases in between. The CDR3 is 13 residues long. Germline V gene lookup returns CDR1 LGHNA and CDR2 YSLEER. In nucleotides, the CDR3 is TGCGCCAGCAGCCAAGATCGCCAGGAGAAACTGTTTTTT. Its protein product is CASSQDRQEKLFF.

This clonotype has a count of ten or more. V gene TRBV29-1 combines with J gene TRBJ2-7; 7 bases are shared with TRBD2. J was trimmed by 3 bases and V by 4 bases; bases with no gene match: 6. Germline CDR1 and CDR2: SQVTM and ANQGSEA. The CDR3 sequence is 13 residues long. The CDR3 DNA reads as TGCAGCGTTGTTAGGCTAGCGGACTACGAGCAGTACTTC. It encodes CSVVRLADYEQYF.

This clonotype was counted between two and nine times. For the CDR3, the DNA is TGTGCCAGCAGCCAAATTAGAGGACTAGCGGGTCAAGAGACCCAGTACTTC. This codes for CASSQIRGLAGQETQYF. The J gene is TRBJ2-5, the V gene TRBV7-9, with TRBD2 matching over 11 bases. Germline CDR1 is SEHNR and CDR2 is FQNEAQ (reference sequence). The CDR3 has 17 residues. After removal of 5 bases from V and 2 bases from J, the junction contained 10 bases not matched to a gene. The full variable domain, completed using reference TRBV7-9 and TRBJ2-5, is DTGVSQNPRHKITKRGQNVTFRCDPISEHNRLYWYRQTLGQGPEFLTYFQNEAQLEKSRLLSDRFSAERPKGSFSTLEIQRTEQGDSAMYLCASSQIRGLAGQETQYFGPGTRLLVL.

This clonotype was seen only a few times. This chain joins TRBV7-2 and TRBJ2-7, with 8 bases fitting TRBD2. The CDR3 is 16 amino acids. The ends lost 5 bases at V and 2 bases at J; junction bases unmatched: 11. CDR1 SGHTA and CDR2 FQGNSA come from the germline V gene. This chain's CDR3 is CASSPRPSGYTYEQYF. The CDR3 nucleotides are TGTGCCAGCAGCCCGAGGCCTAGCGGGTATACCTACGAGCAGTACTTC.

This clonotype was observed at least ten times. The chain carries TRBV28 and TRBJ2-7; 9 bases line up with TRBD1. This CDR3 region has 18 residues. V gave up 6 bases and J gave up 5 bases; unmatched junction bases: 20. Per the germline V gene, CDR1 is MDHEN and CDR2 is SYDVKM. The CDR3 DNA reads TGTGCCAGCAGACCGCTACACTCAACAGGGGGCTGGATGAACGAGCAGTACTTC. This translates into CASRPLHSTGGWMNEQYF.

This clonotype has a count of ten or more. The chain employs TRBV18 and TRBJ2-1; D is ambiguous. Germline CDR1 is KGHSH and CDR2 is LQKENI. CDR3 length: 14 residues. The V and J ends lost 0 bases and 7 bases respectively, with 10 bases between them. The CDR3 nucleotides are TGTGCCAGCTCACCACCAAACCTTGGGAATGAGCAGTTCTTC. As protein: CASSPPNLGNEQFF.

This chain connects TRBV29-1 to TRBJ2-1; the D gene is possibly TRBD2 (6 bases). The CDR3 runs 14 residues. Germline CDR1 SQVTM, CDR2 ANQGSEA. The ends were cut back, 1 base at V and 4 bases at J, with 11 bases in the middle. This CDR3 is CSVEVADTYNEQFF. The CDR3 DNA reads as TGCAGCGTTGAAGTAGCGGATACTTACAATGAGCAGTTCTTC.

This chain uses TRBV7-2 with TRBJ2-1; D may be TRBD1 (5 bases). Per germline, CDR1 SGHTA and CDR2 FQGNSA. The CDR3 is 14 amino acids. V dropped 0 bases and J dropped 4 bases, with 7 bases sitting between them. The CDR3 sequence is CASSLAGPYNEQFF. The CDR3 nucleotides read TGTGCCAGCAGCTTAGCGGGGCCGTACAATGAGCAGTTCTTC.

This clonotype showed up just a few times. The rearrangement uses TRBV28 and TRBJ2-7; TRBD2 matches 10 bases. This CDR3 region has 15 residues. Trimming took 3 bases from V and 6 from J; bases not matched to a gene: 8. Germline V CDR1 and CDR2: MDHEN, SYDVKM. CDR3 amino acids: CASSLAASGSLEQYF. DNA of the CDR3: TGTGCCAGCAGTTTGGCGGCTAGCGGGAGCCTCGAGCAGTACTTC.

In its sample, this clonotype was seen a few times. V usage is TRBV30 and J usage is TRBJ2-5; no firm D call. Germline values: CDR1 GTSNPN, CDR2 SVGIG (reference sequence). V dropped 0 bases and J dropped 7 bases, with 9 bases sitting between them. The CDR3 has 12 residues. The CDR3 reads CAWSVAPGTQYF. The DNA of the CDR3 is TGTGCCTGGAGTGTGGCTCCCGGGACCCAGTACTTC.

This clonotype was counted many times. This chain joins TRBV10-3 and TRBJ2-6; TRBD1 might be the D (6 bases). Germline assignment: CDR1 ENHRY and CDR2 SYGVKD. This CDR3 is 16 amino acids long. The V and J ends lost 5 bases and 4 bases respectively, with 15 bases between them. The CDR3 protein is CAISHGQGSGANVLTF. As DNA, the CDR3 is TGTGCCATCAGTCACGGCCAGGGGTCCGGGGCCAACGTCCTGACTTTC.

This clonotype was counted at least ten times. The chain carries TRBV2 and TRBJ1-2; D is unclear. CDR1 is SNHLY, CDR2 FYNNEI, per germline. V lost 3 bases and J lost 2, with 7 bases in between. The CDR3 has 13 amino acids. The CDR3 nucleotides are TGTGCCAGCAGTGACGGGATGAACTATGGCTACACCTTC. Amino acids: CASSDGMNYGYTF.

This clonotype has more than one count but fewer than ten. V usage is TRBV18 and J usage is TRBJ1-1, with D uncertain. There are 16 residues in the CDR3. Germline CDR1 reads KGHSH; CDR2 reads LQKENI. V lost 3 bases and J 0 bases, leaving 14 bases between the germline ends. The CDR3 sequence: CASSPLTEIMNTEAFF. The CDR3 bases are TGTGCCAGCTCACCTCTAACAGAAATTATGAACACTGAAGCTTTCTTT.

This clonotype has only a few counts. The chain is built from TRBV7-9 and TRBJ2-7, with TRBD1 identical over 11 bases. V dropped 0 bases and J dropped 6; count of bases not matched to a gene: 7. There are 16 residues in the CDR3. Germline V gene sequence: CDR1 SEHNR, CDR2 FQNEAQ (reference sequence). This chain's CDR3 is CASSLAGTGGLSEQYF. For the CDR3, the DNA is TGTGCCAGCAGCTTAGCGGGGACAGGGGGTCTGAGCGAGCAGTACTTC. The complete variable domain, with remaining parts taken from reference TRBV7-9 and TRBJ2-7, reads DTGVSQNPRHKITKRGQNVTFRCDPISEHNRLYWYRQTLGQGPEFLTYFQNEAQLEKSRLLSDRFSAERPKGSFSTLEIQRTEQGDSAMYLCASSLAGTGGLSEQYFGPGTRLTVT.

This clonotype was recorded a few times. The rearrangement uses TRBV29-1 and TRBJ2-5; 7 bases match TRBD1. Germline V gene data show CDR1 as SQVTM and CDR2 as ANQGSEA. The trim removed 7 bases at V and 2 bases at J, leaving 4 bases unmatched. The CDR3 consists of 12 residues. The CDR3 coding sequence is TGCAGCGGGACAGGTTCTCAAGAGACCCAGTACTTC. Translated: CSGTGSQETQYF.

This clonotype was recorded a few times. The rearrangement uses TRBV5-5 and TRBJ2-7, with 9 bases aligning to TRBD2. V lost 3 bases to trimming and J lost 1 base; unmatched junction nucleotides: 8. Germline V gene lookup returns CDR1 SGHKS and CDR2 YYEKEE (reference sequence). The CDR3 has 16 residues. Written as DNA, the CDR3 is TGTGCCAGCAGCTACTTTAGCGGGAGAGTATCCTACGAGCAGTACTTC. This encodes CASSYFSGRVSYEQYF.